These T cell receptor beta chains were read from a single sample in a study of cytomegalovirus exposure and HLA in healthy donors. TCRdb keeps only in-frame clones here, not all; method: immunoSEQ multiplex PCR. The sample lists some 170,000 clones; less than 80% were seen once. Sequenced sample: PBMCs. The receptors come from a man aged 35 to 55 in good health and CMV-seronegative. Both conserved end residues are part of each CDR3.

v_gene,j_gene,CDR3aa
TRBV25-1,TRBJ2-7,CASSEFLGGAYEQYF
TRBV13,TRBJ2-3,CASSLYLRREGRGRTDTQYF
TRBV5-4,TRBJ1-4,CASSRQGSSEKLFF
TRBV6-5,TRBJ2-5,CASSRDRAGETQYF
TRBV11-2,TRBJ2-3,CASSLDVAGGPSDTQYF
TRBV5-1,TRBJ2-7,CASSLAPQSYEQYF
TRBV28,TRBJ1-2,CASSLYGRDGYTF
TRBV6-4,TRBJ2-1,CASSDISGGDNEQFF
TRBV28,-,CASVRASTDTQHF
TRBV4-2,TRBJ2-3,CASSQQLDTDTQYF
TRBV18,TRBJ1-5,CASSDRGQDGNQPQHF
TRBV6-5,TRBJ2-3,CASSPSVGTDTQYF
TRBV12-5,TRBJ1-6,CASGLVQVRLKLLRNSPLHF
TRBV19,TRBJ2-7,CASSTRTGLAYEQYF
TRBV18,TRBJ2-5,CASSPGARETQYF
TRBV5-1,TRBJ1-6,CASSPGQVYNSPLHF
TRBV27,TRBJ2-1,CASSLLWRGPSNEQFF
TRBV7-2,TRBJ2-3,CASSWGSGSTDTQYF
TRBV28,TRBJ2-5,CASSYPGQGYQETQYF
TRBV6-1,TRBJ2-3,CASSSPWTSTDTQYF
TRBV28,TRBJ2-1,CASSFMTQDNEQFF
TRBV28,TRBJ1-5,CASTRGGVNQPQHF
TRBV18,TRBJ2-5,CASSQGQQETQYF
TRBV4-1,TRBJ1-1,CASSQDSGGFTEAFF
TRBV5-4,TRBJ1-2,CASSLTGSYGYTF
TRBV7-8,TRBJ2-2,CASSRYSGNTGELFF
TRBV2,TRBJ1-1,CASRDRGPRGAFF
TRBV5-6,TRBJ1-1,CASSKEMNTEAFF
TRBV5-5,TRBJ2-7,CASSPGFRYEQYF
TRBV5-1,TRBJ2-4,CASSPGDQSTFQYF
TRBV7-2,TRBJ1-1,CASSPILGGGTEAFF
TRBV7-2,TRBJ1-2,CASSLGTGYGYTF
TRBV2,TRBJ2-7,CASRPTGGRAPLSQYF
TRBV12-5,TRBJ2-2,CASGTGDGGELFF
TRBV5-1,TRBJ2-5,CASSLGVAGEETQYF